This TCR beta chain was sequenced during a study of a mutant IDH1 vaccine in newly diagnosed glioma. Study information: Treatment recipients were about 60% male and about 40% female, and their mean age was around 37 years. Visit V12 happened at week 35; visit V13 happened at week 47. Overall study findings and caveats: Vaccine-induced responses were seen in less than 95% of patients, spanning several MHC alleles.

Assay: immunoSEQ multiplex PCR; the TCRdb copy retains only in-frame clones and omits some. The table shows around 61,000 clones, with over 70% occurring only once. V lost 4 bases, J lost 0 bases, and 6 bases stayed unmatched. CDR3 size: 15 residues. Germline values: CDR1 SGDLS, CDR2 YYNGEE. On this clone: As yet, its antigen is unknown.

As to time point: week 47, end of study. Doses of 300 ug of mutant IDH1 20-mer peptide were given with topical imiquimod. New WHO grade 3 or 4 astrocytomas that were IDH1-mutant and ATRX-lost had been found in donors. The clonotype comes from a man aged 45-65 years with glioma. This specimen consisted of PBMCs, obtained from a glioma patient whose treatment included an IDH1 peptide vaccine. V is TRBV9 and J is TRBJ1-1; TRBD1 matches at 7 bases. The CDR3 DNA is TGTGCCAGCAGCAGGGGGACAGAGATGAACACTGAAGCTTTCTTT. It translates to CASSRGTEMNTEAFF.